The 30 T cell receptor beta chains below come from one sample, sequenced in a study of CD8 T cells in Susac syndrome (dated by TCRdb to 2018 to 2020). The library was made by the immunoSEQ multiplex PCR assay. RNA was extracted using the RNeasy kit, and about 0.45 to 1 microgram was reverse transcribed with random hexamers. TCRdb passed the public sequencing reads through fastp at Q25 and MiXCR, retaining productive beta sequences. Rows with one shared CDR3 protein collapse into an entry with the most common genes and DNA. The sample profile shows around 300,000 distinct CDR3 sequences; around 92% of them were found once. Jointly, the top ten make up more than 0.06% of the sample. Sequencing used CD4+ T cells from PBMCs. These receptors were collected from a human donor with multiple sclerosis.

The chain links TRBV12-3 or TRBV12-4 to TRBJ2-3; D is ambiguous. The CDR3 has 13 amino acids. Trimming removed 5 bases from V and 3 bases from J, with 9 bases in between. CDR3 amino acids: CASSLERTDTQYF. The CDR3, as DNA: TGTGCCAGCAGTCTCGAGAGAACAGATACGCAGTATTTT.

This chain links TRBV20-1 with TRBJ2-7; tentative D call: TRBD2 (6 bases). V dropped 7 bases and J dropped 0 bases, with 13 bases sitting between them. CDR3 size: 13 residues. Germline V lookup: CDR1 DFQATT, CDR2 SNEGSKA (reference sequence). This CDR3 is CSGRAGSSYEQYF. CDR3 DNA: TGCAGTGGGAGGGCGGGTTCCTCCTACGAGCAGTACTTC.

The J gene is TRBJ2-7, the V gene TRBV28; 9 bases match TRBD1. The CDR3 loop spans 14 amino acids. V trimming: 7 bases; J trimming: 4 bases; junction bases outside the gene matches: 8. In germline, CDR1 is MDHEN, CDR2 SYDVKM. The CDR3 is CASTRSGQGYEQYF. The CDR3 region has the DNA TGTGCCAGCACCCGTTCGGGACAGGGATACGAGCAGTACTTC. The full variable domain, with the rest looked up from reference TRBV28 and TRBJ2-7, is DVKVTQSSRYLVKRTGEKVFLECVQDMDHENMFWYRQDPGLGLRLIYFSYDVKMKEKGDIPEGYSVSREKKERFSLILESASTNQTSMYLCASTRSGQGYEQYFGPGTRLTVT.

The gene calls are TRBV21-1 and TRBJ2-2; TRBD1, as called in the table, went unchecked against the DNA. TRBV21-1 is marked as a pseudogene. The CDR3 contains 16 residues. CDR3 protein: CASSLGGDGNTGELFF. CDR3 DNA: TGTGCCAGCAGCCTTGGGGGCGACGGGAACACCGGGGAGCTGTTTTTT.

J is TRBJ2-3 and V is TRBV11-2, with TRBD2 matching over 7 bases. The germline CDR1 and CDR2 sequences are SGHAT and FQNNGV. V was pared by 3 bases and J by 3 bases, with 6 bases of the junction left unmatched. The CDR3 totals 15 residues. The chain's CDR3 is CASSLAGAGTDTQYF. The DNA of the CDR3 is TGTGCCAGCAGCTTGGCGGGAGCAGGTACAGATACGCAGTATTTT.

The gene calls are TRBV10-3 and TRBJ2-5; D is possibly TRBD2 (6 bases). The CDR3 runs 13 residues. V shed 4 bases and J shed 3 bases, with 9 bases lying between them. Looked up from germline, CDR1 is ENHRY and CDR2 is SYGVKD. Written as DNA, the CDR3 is TGTGCCATCAGTGCACCGGGGGAAGAGACCCAGTACTTC. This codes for CAISAPGEETQYF.

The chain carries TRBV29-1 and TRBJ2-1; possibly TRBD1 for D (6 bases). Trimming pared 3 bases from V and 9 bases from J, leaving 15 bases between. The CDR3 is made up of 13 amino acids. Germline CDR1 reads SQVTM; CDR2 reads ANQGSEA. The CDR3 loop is CSVEVVGAGEQFF. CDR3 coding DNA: TGCAGCGTTGAGGTGGTGGGGGCAGGTGAGCAGTTCTTC.

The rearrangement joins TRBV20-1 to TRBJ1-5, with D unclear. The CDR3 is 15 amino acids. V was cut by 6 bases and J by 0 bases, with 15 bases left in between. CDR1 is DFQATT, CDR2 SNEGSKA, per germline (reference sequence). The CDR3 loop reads CSAKLGPYSNQPQHF. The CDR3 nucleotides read TGCAGTGCCAAATTGGGTCCTTATAGCAATCAGCCCCAGCATTTT.

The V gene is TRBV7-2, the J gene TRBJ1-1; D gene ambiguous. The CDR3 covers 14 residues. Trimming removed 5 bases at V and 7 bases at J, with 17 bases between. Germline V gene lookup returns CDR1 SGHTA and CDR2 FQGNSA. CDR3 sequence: CASSPLMGGSEAFF. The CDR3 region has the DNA TGTGCCAGCAGCCCCCTTATGGGCGGCAGTGAAGCTTTCTTT.

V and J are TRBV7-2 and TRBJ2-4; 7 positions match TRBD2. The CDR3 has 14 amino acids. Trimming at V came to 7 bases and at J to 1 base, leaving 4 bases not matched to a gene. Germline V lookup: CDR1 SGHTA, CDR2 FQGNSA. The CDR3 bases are TGTGCCAGCACCATCGGGGGGGCCAAAAACATTCAGTACTTC. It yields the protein CASTIGGAKNIQYF. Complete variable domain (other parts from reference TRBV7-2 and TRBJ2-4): GAGVSQSPSNKVTEKGKDVELRCDPISGHTALYWYRQSLGQGLEFLIYFQGNSAPDKSGLPSDRFSAERTGGSVSTLTIQRTQQEDSAVYLCASTIGGAKNIQYFGAGTRLSVL.

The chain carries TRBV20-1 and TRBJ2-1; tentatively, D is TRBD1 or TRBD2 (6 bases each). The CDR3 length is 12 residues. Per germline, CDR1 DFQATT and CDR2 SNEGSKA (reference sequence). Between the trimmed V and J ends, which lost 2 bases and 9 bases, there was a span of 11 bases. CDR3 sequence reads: CSARPGATEQFF. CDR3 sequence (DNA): TGCAGTGCTAGACCGGGGGCCACTGAGCAGTTCTTC.

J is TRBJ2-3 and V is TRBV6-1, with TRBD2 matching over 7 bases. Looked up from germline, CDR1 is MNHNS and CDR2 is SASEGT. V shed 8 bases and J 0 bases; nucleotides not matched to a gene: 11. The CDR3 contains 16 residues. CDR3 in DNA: TGTGCCAGCCGAACTTGGGGAGGGACTAGCACAGATACGCAGTATTTT. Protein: CASRTWGGTSTDTQYF.

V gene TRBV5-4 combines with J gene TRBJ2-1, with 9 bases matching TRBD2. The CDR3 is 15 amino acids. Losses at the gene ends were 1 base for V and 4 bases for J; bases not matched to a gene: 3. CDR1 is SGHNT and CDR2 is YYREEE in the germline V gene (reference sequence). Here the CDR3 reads CASSLSAGGYNEQFF. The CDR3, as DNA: TGTGCCAGCAGCTTGTCAGCGGGGGGATACAATGAGCAGTTCTTC.

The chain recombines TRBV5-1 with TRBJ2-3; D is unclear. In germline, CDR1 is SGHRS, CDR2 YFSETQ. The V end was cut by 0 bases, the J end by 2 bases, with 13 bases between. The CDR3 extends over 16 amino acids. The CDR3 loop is CASSLGPSGHTDTQYF. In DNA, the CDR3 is TGCGCCAGCAGCTTGGGCCCCTCGGGCCACACAGATACGCAGTATTTT.

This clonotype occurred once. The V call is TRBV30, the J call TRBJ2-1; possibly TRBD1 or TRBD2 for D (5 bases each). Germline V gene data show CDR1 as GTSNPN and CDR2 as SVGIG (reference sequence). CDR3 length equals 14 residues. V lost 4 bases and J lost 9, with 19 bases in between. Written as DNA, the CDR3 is TGTGCCTGGAAGGGGTGGGGGTTCATCGGTGAGCAGTTCTTC. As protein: CAWKGWGFIGEQFF. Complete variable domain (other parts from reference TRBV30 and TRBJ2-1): SQTIHQWPATLVQPVGSPLSLECTVEGTSNPNLYWYRQAAGRGLQLLFYSVGIGQISSEVPQNLSASRPQDRQFILSSKKLLLSDSGFYLCAWKGWGFIGEQFFGPGTRLTVL.

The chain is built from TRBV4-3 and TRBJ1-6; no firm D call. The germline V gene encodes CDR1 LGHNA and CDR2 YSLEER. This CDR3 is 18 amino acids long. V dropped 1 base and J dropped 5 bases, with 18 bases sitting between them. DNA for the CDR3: TGCGCCAGCAGCCAAGCGGTGGGAGGAGGCGTAAATAATTCACCCCTCCACTTT. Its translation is CASSQAVGGGVNNSPLHF.

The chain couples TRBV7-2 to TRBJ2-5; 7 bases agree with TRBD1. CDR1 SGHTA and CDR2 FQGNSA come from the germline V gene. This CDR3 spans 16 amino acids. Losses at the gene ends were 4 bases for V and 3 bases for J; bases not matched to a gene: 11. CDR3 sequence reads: CASSSGLGTAKETQYF. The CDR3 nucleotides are TGTGCCAGCAGCTCGGGCTTAGGGACAGCTAAAGAGACCCAGTACTTC.

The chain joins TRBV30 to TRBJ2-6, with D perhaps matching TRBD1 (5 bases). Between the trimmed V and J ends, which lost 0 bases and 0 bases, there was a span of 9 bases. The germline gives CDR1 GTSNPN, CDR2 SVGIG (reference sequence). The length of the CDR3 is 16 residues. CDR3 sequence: CAWSVYRHSGANVLTF. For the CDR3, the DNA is TGTGCCTGGAGTGTATACAGGCACTCTGGGGCCAACGTCCTGACTTTC.

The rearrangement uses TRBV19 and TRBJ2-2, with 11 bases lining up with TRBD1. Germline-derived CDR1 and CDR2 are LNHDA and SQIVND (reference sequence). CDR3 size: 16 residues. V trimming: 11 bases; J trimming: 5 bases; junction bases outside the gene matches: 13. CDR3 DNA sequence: TGTGCCTTTACATCGGACAGGGGGCGCCGGACCGGGGAGCTGTTTTTT. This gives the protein CAFTSDRGRRTGELFF.

The CDR3 spells CASKKAYGTGDGSNQPQHF. For the CDR3, the DNA is TGTGCCAGCAAAAAAGCGTACGGGACAGGGGACGGTAGCAATCAGCCCCAGCATTTT. This chain joins TRBV27 and TRBJ1-5, with 10 bases identical to TRBD1. This CDR3 is 19 amino acids long. The germline gives CDR1 MNHEY, CDR2 SMNVEV (reference sequence). V trimming: 7 bases; J trimming: 0 bases; junction bases outside the gene matches: 15.

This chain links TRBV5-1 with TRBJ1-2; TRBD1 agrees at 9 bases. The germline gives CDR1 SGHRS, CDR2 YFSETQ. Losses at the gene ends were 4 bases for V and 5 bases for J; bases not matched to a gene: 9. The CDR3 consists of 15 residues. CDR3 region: CASSDPGTGRYGYTF. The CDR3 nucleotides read TGCGCCAGCAGCGACCCCGGGACAGGGAGGTATGGCTACACCTTC.

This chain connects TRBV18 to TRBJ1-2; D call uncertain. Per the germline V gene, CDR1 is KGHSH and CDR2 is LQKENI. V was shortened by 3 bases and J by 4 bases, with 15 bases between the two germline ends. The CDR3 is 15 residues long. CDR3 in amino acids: CASSPNADGSYGYTF. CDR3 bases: TGTGCCAGCTCACCTAACGCAGACGGAAGCTATGGCTACACCTTC.

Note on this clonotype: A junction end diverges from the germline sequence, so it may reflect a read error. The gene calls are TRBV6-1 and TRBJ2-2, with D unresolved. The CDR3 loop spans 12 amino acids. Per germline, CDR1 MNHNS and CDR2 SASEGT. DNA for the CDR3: TGTGCCTGCAGTCAACTCCCCGGGGAGCTGTTTTTT. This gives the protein CACSQLPGELFF.

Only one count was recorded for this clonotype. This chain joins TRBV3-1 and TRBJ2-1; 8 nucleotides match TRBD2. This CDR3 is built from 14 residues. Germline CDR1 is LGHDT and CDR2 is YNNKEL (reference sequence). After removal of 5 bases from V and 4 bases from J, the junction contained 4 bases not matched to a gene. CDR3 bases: TGTGCCAGCAGCGTAGCGGGGCTATACAATGAGCAGTTCTTC. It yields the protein CASSVAGLYNEQFF.

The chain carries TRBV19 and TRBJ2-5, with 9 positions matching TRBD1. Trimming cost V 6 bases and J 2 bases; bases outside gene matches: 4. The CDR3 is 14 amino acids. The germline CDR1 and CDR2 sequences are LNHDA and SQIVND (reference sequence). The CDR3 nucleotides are TGTGCCAGTAGCGGGGACAGGGTACAAGAGACCCAGTACTTC. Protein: CASSGDRVQETQYF.

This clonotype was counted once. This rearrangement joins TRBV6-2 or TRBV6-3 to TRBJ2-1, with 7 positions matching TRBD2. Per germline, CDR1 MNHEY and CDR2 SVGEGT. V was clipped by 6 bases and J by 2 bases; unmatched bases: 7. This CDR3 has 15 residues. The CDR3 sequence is CASSPLAAPYNEQFF. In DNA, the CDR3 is TGTGCCAGCAGCCCTCTAGCGGCTCCCTACAATGAGCAGTTCTTC.

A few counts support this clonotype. The CDR3 spells CASSPSGRIYNEQFF. The CDR3 nucleotides read TGTGCCAGCAGTCCCTCAGGGCGAATCTACAATGAGCAGTTCTTC. The rearrangement uses TRBV12-3 or TRBV12-4 and TRBJ2-1; TRBD1 might be the D (5 bases). Trimming removed 5 bases at V and 3 bases at J, with 14 bases between. This CDR3 contains 15 residues.

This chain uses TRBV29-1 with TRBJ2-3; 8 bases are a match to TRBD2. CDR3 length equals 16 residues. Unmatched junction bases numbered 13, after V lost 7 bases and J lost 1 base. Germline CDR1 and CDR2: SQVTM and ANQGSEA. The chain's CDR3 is CSAGLAFGAGTDTQYF. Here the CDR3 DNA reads TGCAGCGCTGGACTAGCCTTTGGGGCAGGCACAGATACGCAGTATTTT.

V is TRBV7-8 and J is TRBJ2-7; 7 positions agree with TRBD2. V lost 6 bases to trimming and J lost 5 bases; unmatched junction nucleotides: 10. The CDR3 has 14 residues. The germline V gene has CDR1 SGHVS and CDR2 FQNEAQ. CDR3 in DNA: TGTGCCAGCAGTCGGGGGGACTCGTTCCACGAGCAGTACTTC. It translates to CASSRGDSFHEQYF.

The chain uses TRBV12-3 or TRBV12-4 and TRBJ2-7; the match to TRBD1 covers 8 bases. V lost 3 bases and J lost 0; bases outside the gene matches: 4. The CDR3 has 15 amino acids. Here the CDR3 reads CASSFRGTGSYEQYF. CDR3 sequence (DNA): TGTGCCAGCAGTTTTAGGGGGACAGGCTCCTACGAGCAGTACTTC.